The rows below give T cell receptor beta chains drawn from one sample of a study of T-cell reconstitution after alpha-beta-depleted transplantation in children. A single record per CDR3 protein comes from TCRdb applying MiXCR to the PCR reads. The profile shows hundreds of thousands of distinct CDR3 sequences, 16% of them singletons. This material consisted of PBMCs from the stem cell graft donor, taken from the stem cell graft. The receptors here all came from a human donor who donated a stem cell graft to a child with acute myeloid leukemia. CDR3s leave out the opening cysteine and the closing phenylalanine or tryptophan. The order of the fields is J gene, clone size, V gene, CDR3 protein. Size is omitted from some rows. Given values are once, few, many or a class for expanded clones.

j_gene: TRBJ1-3
abundance: .
v_gene: TRBV4-1
CDR3aa: ASSRGDRSEGNTIY

j_gene: TRBJ2-7
abundance: few
v_gene: TRBV20-1
CDR3aa: SAHDRAYEQY

j_gene: TRBJ2-3
abundance: .
v_gene: TRBV7-2
CDR3aa: ASSLVSQGAYPQY

j_gene: TRBJ1-3
abundance: few
v_gene: TRBV7-7
CDR3aa: ASSPETLRDTIY

j_gene: TRBJ1-5
abundance: many
v_gene: TRBV24-1
CDR3aa: ATSGGGQPQH

j_gene: TRBJ2-3
abundance: many
v_gene: TRBV29-1
CDR3aa: SVDRRGGYYTPDTQY

j_gene: TRBJ2-1
abundance: many
v_gene: TRBV6-5
CDR3aa: ASSSAGLASYNEQF

j_gene: TRBJ1-4
abundance: few
v_gene: TRBV5-1
CDR3aa: ASSPTGTGNEKLF

j_gene: TRBJ2-1
abundance: many
v_gene: TRBV7-2
CDR3aa: ASSLYGTGGNEQF

j_gene: TRBJ2-1
abundance: many
v_gene: TRBV7-2
CDR3aa: ASSLVTGDYNEQF

j_gene: TRBJ1-1
abundance: many
v_gene: TRBV20-1
CDR3aa: SAAPTARRAF

j_gene: TRBJ2-3
abundance: .
v_gene: TRBV20-1
CDR3aa: SAPRPPLAGGLFTDTQY

j_gene: TRBJ2-7
abundance: many
v_gene: TRBV6-5
CDR3aa: ASSYKGSTYEQY

j_gene: TRBJ2-3
abundance: many
v_gene: TRBV20-1
CDR3aa: SARDLNAGADTQY

j_gene: TRBJ2-3
abundance: few
v_gene: TRBV20-1
CDR3aa: SERTSGGAETQY

j_gene: TRBJ2-1
abundance: many
v_gene: TRBV20-1
CDR3aa: SARKQGAGPNEQF

j_gene: TRBJ1-1
abundance: .
v_gene: TRBV20-1
CDR3aa: SASRQGRVTEAF

j_gene: TRBJ2-7
abundance: many
v_gene: TRBV29-1
CDR3aa: SVAGSDSEQY

j_gene: TRBJ1-1
abundance: many
v_gene: TRBV20-1
CDR3aa: SANTENTEAF

j_gene: TRBJ2-5
abundance: many
v_gene: TRBV5-6
CDR3aa: ASRLTGGETQY

j_gene: TRBJ2-1
abundance: many
v_gene: TRBV5-6
CDR3aa: ASSPIAGGSSSYNEQF

j_gene: TRBJ2-1
abundance: few
v_gene: TRBV20-1
CDR3aa: SARDLGGLTFYNEQF

j_gene: TRBJ2-7
abundance: .
v_gene: TRBV5-1
CDR3aa: ASRDGGYYEQY

j_gene: TRBJ1-2
abundance: .
v_gene: TRBV7-2
CDR3aa: ASSLSRDRANGYT

j_gene: TRBJ2-1
abundance: once
v_gene: TRBV5-6
CDR3aa: ASSFRDRVDDEQF

j_gene: TRBJ2-1
abundance: few
v_gene: TRBV7-9
CDR3aa: ASSSTEFEQF

j_gene: TRBJ1-5
abundance: few
v_gene: TRBV7-2
CDR3aa: ASSFKGGESQPQH

j_gene: TRBJ1-1
abundance: many
v_gene: TRBV29-1
CDR3aa: SVEAAGEAF

j_gene: TRBJ2-5
abundance: .
v_gene: TRBV12-3/TRBV12-4
CDR3aa: ASSLIGMETQY

j_gene: TRBJ2-5
abundance: .
v_gene: TRBV5-1
CDR3aa: ASSSGQGQEAQY

j_gene: TRBJ1-3
abundance: few
v_gene: TRBV7-9
CDR3aa: ASSPRGYSSGNTIY

j_gene: TRBJ1-2
abundance: many
v_gene: TRBV20-1
CDR3aa: SARDQGQGYGYT

j_gene: TRBJ2-7
abundance: .
v_gene: TRBV18
CDR3aa: ASSRMEGTYEQY

j_gene: TRBJ2-3
abundance: .
v_gene: TRBV5-1
CDR3aa: ASSPPTSTDTQY

j_gene: TRBJ2-3
abundance: .
v_gene: TRBV27
CDR3aa: ASSIHRGTDTDTQY

j_gene: TRBJ2-1
abundance: .
v_gene: TRBV20-1
CDR3aa: SASGLAFDEQF

j_gene: TRBJ2-7
abundance: many
v_gene: TRBV20-1
CDR3aa: SARTGQGAYEQY

j_gene: TRBJ2-1
abundance: .
v_gene: TRBV6-2/TRBV6-3
CDR3aa: ASSNQGGNEQF

j_gene: TRBJ1-5
abundance: few
v_gene: TRBV11-2
CDR3aa: ASSLNTGTGRYNQPQH

j_gene: TRBJ1-1
abundance: many
v_gene: TRBV29-1
CDR3aa: SVDDRGRGHTEAF

j_gene: TRBJ2-2
abundance: few
v_gene: TRBV5-1
CDR3aa: ASRNDGKNTGELF

j_gene: TRBJ1-5
abundance: few
v_gene: TRBV12-3/TRBV12-4
CDR3aa: ASSLDGRRRSNQPQH

j_gene: TRBJ1-1
abundance: few
v_gene: TRBV5-1
CDR3aa: ASRPNRGHTEAF

j_gene: TRBJ2-2
abundance: few
v_gene: TRBV7-8
CDR3aa: ASSLQGRRAGELF

j_gene: TRBJ1-1
abundance: many
v_gene: TRBV7-2
CDR3aa: ASSFTPDGTEAF

j_gene: TRBJ1-2
abundance: many
v_gene: TRBV10-3
CDR3aa: AISDSPPNYGYT

j_gene: TRBJ1-1
abundance: .
v_gene: TRBV7-2
CDR3aa: ASSPQLTEAF

j_gene: TRBJ1-2
abundance: .
v_gene: TRBV30
CDR3aa: AWSVGANGYT

j_gene: TRBJ2-7
abundance: many
v_gene: TRBV29-1
CDR3aa: SVGLSPYEQY

j_gene: TRBJ2-3
abundance: .
v_gene: TRBV5-1
CDR3aa: ASSLTSGGYTQY

j_gene: TRBJ2-3
abundance: .
v_gene: TRBV7-8
CDR3aa: ASSQVGPNTDTQY

j_gene: TRBJ2-5
abundance: few
v_gene: TRBV12-3/TRBV12-4
CDR3aa: ASRWSGGGYQETQY

j_gene: TRBJ2-7
abundance: few
v_gene: TRBV20-1
CDR3aa: SARVGTGAYEQY

j_gene: TRBJ2-1
abundance: .
v_gene: TRBV7-9
CDR3aa: ASSLGTRQGNEQF

j_gene: TRBJ2-7
abundance: few
v_gene: TRBV6-1
CDR3aa: ASSSNSYYEQY

j_gene: TRBJ1-1
abundance: few
v_gene: TRBV6-1
CDR3aa: ASSEAPGGSGAF

j_gene: TRBJ1-6
abundance: few
v_gene: TRBV5-1
CDR3aa: ASSANQDSPLH

j_gene: TRBJ1-6
abundance: many
v_gene: TRBV20-1
CDR3aa: SATQGAEYNSPLH

j_gene: TRBJ1-2
abundance: many
v_gene: TRBV20-1
CDR3aa: SARDGRSSYGYT

j_gene: TRBJ1-2
abundance: many
v_gene: TRBV5-1
CDR3aa: ASSFSDPNYGYT